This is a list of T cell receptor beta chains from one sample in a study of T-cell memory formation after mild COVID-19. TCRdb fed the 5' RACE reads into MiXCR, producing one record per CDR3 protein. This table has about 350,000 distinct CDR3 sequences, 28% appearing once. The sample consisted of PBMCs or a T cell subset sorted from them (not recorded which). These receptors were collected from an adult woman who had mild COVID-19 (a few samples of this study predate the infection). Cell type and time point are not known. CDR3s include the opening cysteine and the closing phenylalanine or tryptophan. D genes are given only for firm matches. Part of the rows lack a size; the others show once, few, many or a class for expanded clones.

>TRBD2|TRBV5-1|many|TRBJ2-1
TGCGCCAGCAGCTTGATGCTAGCGGGGGGGAATGAGCAGTTCTTC
CASSLMLAGGNEQFF
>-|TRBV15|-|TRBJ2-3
TGTGCCACCAGCAGAGACAATACGCAGTATTTT
CATSRDNTQYF
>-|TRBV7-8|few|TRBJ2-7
TGTGCCAGCAGCTTAACGGGTGGAAAATACGAGCAGTACTTC
CASSLTGGKYEQYF
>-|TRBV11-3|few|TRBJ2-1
TGTGCCACCGTCCTGAGAGCGGAGGGACGCAATGAGCAGTTCTTC
CATVLRAEGRNEQFF
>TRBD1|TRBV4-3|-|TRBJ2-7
TGCGCCAGCAGCCAAGAAGACAGGGGCGCCTACGAGCAGTACTTC
CASSQEDRGAYEQYF
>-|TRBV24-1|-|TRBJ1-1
TGTGCCACCAAGCAACAGGAGAACACTGAAGCTTTCTTT
CATKQQENTEAFF
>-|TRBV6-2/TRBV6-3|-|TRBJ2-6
TGTGCCAGCAGTTATGGGGTGGCCAACGTCCTGACTTTC
CASSYGVANVLTF
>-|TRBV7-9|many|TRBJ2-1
TGTGCCAGCAGCTTATTCAGCAATGAGCAGTTCTTC
CASSLFSNEQFF
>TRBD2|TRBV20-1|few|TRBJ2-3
TGCAGTGCTAGAGATGAGGGACTAGCAAGTCATACGCAGTATTTT
CSARDEGLASHTQYF
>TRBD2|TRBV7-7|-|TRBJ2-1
TGTGCCAGCAGCCCAGCCCCGCGGGGGGCCTACAATGAGCAGTTCTTC
CASSPAPRGAYNEQFF
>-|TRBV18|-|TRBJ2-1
TGTGCCAGCTCACAGGTGACCTACAATGAGCAGTTCTTC
CASSQVTYNEQFF
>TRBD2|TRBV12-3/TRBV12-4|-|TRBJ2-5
TGTGCCAGCAGACCTACTAGCGGGAGGACCCAAGAGACCCAGTACTTC
CASRPTSGRTQETQYF
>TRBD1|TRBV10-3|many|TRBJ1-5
TGTGCCATCAGTGAGTTAGGGACAGGGCTGAATCAGCCCCAGCATTTT
CAISELGTGLNQPQHF
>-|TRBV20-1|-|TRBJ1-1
TGCAGTGCTGCCCGGGGGGAAAACACTGAAGCTTTCTTT
CSAARGENTEAFF
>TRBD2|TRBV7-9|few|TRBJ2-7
TGTGCCAGCAGCTTCGGACTAGCGGGAGATATATACGAGCAGTACTTC
CASSFGLAGDIYEQYF
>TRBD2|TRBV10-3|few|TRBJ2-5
TGTGCCATCAGTGATCCCGGGACTAGAGACGAGACCCAGTACTTC
CAISDPGTRDETQYF
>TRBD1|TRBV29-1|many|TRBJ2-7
TGCAGCGTTGAAGATCCGGGACAGGGGCGACACGAGCAGTACTTC
CSVEDPGQGRHEQYF
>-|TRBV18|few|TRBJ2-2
TGTGCCAGCTCATTCGCGAACACCGGGGAGCTGTTTTTT
CASSFANTGELFF
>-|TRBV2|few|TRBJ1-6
TGTGCCAGCAGTGGAGGGCAGGGAGGGTCACCCCTCCACTTT
CASSGGQGGSPLHF
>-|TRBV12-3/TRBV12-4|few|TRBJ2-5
TGTGCCAGCAGTTTATTTGGCATAGAAGAGACCCAGTACTTC
CASSLFGIEETQYF
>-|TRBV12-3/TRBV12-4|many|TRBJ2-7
TGTGCCAGCAGTTCCATATACGAGCAGTACTTC
CASSSIYEQYF
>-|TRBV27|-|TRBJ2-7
TGTGCCAGCAGTTATGGCACAGCAACCTACGAGCAGTACTTC
CASSYGTATYEQYF
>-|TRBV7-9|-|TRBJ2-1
TGTGCCAGCAGCCGAGACACCGGCTACAATGAGCAGTTCTTC
CASSRDTGYNEQFF
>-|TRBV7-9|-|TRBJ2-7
TGTGCCAGCAGCTTATATCCCGGCAGGGGTTACGACGAGCAGTACTTC
CASSLYPGRGYDEQYF
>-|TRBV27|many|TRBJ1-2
TGTGCCAGCAGGGGCCTCGGGGATAGCTATGGCTACACCTTC
CASRGLGDSYGYTF
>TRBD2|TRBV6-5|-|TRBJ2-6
TGTGCCAGCAGGCCTTTAGCGGGGGGAACCGATGGGGCCAACGTCCTGACTTTC
CASRPLAGGTDGANVLTF
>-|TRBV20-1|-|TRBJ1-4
TGCAGTGCTAAAAAGCTACTACGGCGAACAACTAATGAAAAACTGTTTTTT
CSAKKLLRRTTNEKLFF
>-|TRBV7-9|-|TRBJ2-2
TGTGCCAGCAGCTTAATGGTGGTCGGGGAGCTGTTTTTT
CASSLMVVGELFF
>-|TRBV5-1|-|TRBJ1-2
TGCGCCAGCAAAGAAATCGGAACTAACTATGGCTACACCTTC
CASKEIGTNYGYTF
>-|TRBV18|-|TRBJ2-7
TGTGCCAGCTCACCAACTCCCGGGGGTCCCTCCTACGAGCAGTACTTC
CASSPTPGGPSYEQYF
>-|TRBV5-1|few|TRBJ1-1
TGCGCCAGCAGCTTGGAGGGGTTCAGCACTGAAGCTTTCTTT
CASSLEGFSTEAFF